What follows are 24 T cell receptor beta chains derived from one specimen sequenced in a study of T cell responses to AZD1222 COVID-19 vaccine. Data came from immunoSEQ multiplex PCR; TCRdb stores just in-frame clones and leaves some out. The repertoire holds about 130,000 clones, with roughly 86% as singletons. This sample comprised peripheral blood, obtained 28 days after the second AZD1222 dose. All receptors derive from an adult who received the AZD1222 COVID-19 vaccine.

The V gene is TRBV30, the J gene TRBJ1-5, with 7 positions matching TRBD1. V gave up 3 bases and J gave up 2 bases; unmatched junction bases: 7. CDR1 is GTSNPN and CDR2 is SVGIG in the germline V gene (reference sequence). The CDR3 contains 15 residues. CDR3 sequence reads: CAWSPGGTGNQPQHF. CDR3 coding DNA: TGTGCCTGGAGCCCTGGGGGGACAGGCAATCAGCCCCAGCATTTT.

The chain has TRBV19 and TRBJ2-1, with TRBD2 as a possible D gene (5 bases). Trimming stripped 5 bases from V and 3 bases from J, with 11 bases between. CDR3 length: 14 amino acids. The V gene's germline CDR1 is LNHDA and CDR2 SQIVND (reference sequence). The CDR3 nucleotides are TGTGCCAGTAGTTCCTGGACTGGCTACAATGAGCAGTTCTTC. This translates into CASSSWTGYNEQFF. Variable domain in full (rest from reference TRBV19 and TRBJ2-1): DGGITQSPKYLFRKEGQNVTLSCEQNLNHDAMYWYRQDPGQGLRLIYYSQIVNDFQKGDIAEGYSVSREKKESFPLTVTSAQKNPTAFYLCASSSWTGYNEQFFGPGTRLTVL.

In this sample, this clone turned up a few times. This chain connects TRBV6-5 to TRBJ1-3, with D possibly TRBD1 on 6 matching bases. This CDR3 contains 15 residues. Germline V gene sequence: CDR1 MNHEY, CDR2 SVGAGI. Trimming removed 6 bases at V and 4 bases at J, with 16 bases between. Written as DNA, the CDR3 is TGTGCCAGCAGCCTCGGACAGACCGTAGGAAACACCATATATTTT. It encodes CASSLGQTVGNTIYF.

V is TRBV28 and J is TRBJ1-1; D remains unclear. CDR3 size: 13 residues. Germline lookup yields CDR1 MDHEN and CDR2 SYDVKM. V gave up 5 bases and J gave up 0 bases, with 7 bases separating them. The CDR3 region has the DNA TGTGCCAGCAGTATGCTCATGAACACTGAAGCTTTCTTT. It codes for CASSMLMNTEAFF.

The chain couples TRBV2 to TRBJ1-2; D not certain. The V end was cut by 9 bases, the J end by 8 bases, with 7 bases between. This CDR3 is built from 9 residues. Germline assignment: CDR1 SNHLY and CDR2 FYNNEI. The CDR3 here is CARSPGYTF. The CDR3 DNA reads as TGTGCCAGATCCCCCGGCTACACCTTC.

J is TRBJ1-1 and V is TRBV15, with a possible D match to TRBD1 (6 bases). Trimming removed 4 bases from V and 1 base from J, with 13 bases in between. The germline V gene has CDR1 LNHNV and CDR2 YYDKDF (reference sequence). This CDR3 contains 15 residues. The CDR3 spells CATSITGFRNTEAFF. The CDR3 nucleotides are TGTGCCACCAGCATTACAGGGTTTCGGAACACTGAAGCTTTCTTT.

In this sample, this clone turned up a few times. V usage is TRBV10-2 and J usage is TRBJ2-5, with D possibly TRBD2 on 5 matching bases. Germline values: CDR1 WSHSY, CDR2 SAAADI. This CDR3 has 12 residues. V was clipped by 5 bases and J by 7 bases, with 11 bases between them. CDR3 sequence (DNA): TGCGCCAGCAGTAACCTAGAGGGGACCCAGTACTTC. Translation gives CASSNLEGTQYF.

This clone turned up a few times. The sample has other DNA sequences that encode this CDR3 too. This rearrangement joins TRBV11-2 to TRBJ2-7; D possibly corresponds to TRBD1 (5 bases). The CDR3 length is 13 residues. The V gene's germline CDR1 is SGHAT and CDR2 FQNNGV. V lost 6 bases, J lost 4 bases, and 13 bases lay in between. CDR3 coding DNA: TGTGCCAGCAGTCTCCAGACAGCATACGAGCAGTACTTC. This encodes CASSLQTAYEQYF.

The chain uses TRBV19 and TRBJ1-3; unclear D gene. The germline V gene has CDR1 LNHDA and CDR2 SQIVND (reference sequence). The CDR3 spans 16 residues. V was trimmed by 4 bases and J by 0 bases, leaving 13 bases between them. The CDR3 sequence is CASSRPLTRSGNTIYF. In DNA, the CDR3 is TGTGCCAGTAGTAGGCCCTTAACTCGCTCTGGAAACACCATATATTTT.

The V and J genes are TRBV7-9 and TRBJ2-5; 10 nucleotides line up with TRBD1. V dropped 4 bases and J dropped 4; count of bases not matched to a gene: 3. Germline V gene sequence: CDR1 SEHNR, CDR2 FQNEAQ (reference sequence). CDR3 length: 14 amino acids. CDR3 coding DNA: TGTGCCAGCAGCTCTGGGACAGGGGTAGAGACCCAGTACTTC. This encodes CASSSGTGVETQYF.

Written as DNA, the CDR3 is TGTGCCAGCAGCAGGAGCCCAGGGGTGAGCAATCAGCCCCAGCATTTT. Translated: CASSRSPGVSNQPQHF. V and J are TRBV7-9 and TRBJ1-5; tentatively, D is TRBD1 (6 bases). V was cut by 5 bases and J by 1 base, with 15 bases left in between. There are 16 residues in the CDR3. The germline V gene has CDR1 SEHNR and CDR2 FQNEAQ (reference sequence).

V and J are TRBV11-2 and TRBJ1-3; 9 bases agree with TRBD1. The length of the CDR3 is 17 residues. Trimming took 4 bases from V and 8 from J; bases not matched to a gene: 15. Germline-derived CDR1 and CDR2 are SGHAT and FQNNGV. The CDR3 here is CASSSGQGWVSGDTIYF. The CDR3 DNA reads TGTGCCAGCAGCTCGGGACAGGGTTGGGTCTCTGGGGACACCATATATTTT. The variable domain in full, completed from reference TRBV11-2 and TRBJ1-3, reads EAGVAQSPRYKIIEKRQSVAFWCNPISGHATLYWYQQILGQGPKLLIQFQNNGVVDDSQLPKDRFSAERLKGVDSTLKIQPAKLEDSAVYLCASSSGQGWVSGDTIYFGEGSWLTVV.

This chain links TRBV18 with TRBJ2-5; a weak D match, TRBD2 (5 bases). Trimming took off 6 bases at V and 5 bases at J, with 10 bases between the two ends. CDR3 length equals 12 residues. CDR1 and CDR2 (germline): KGHSH, LQKENI. Here the CDR3 reads CASSPQRETQYF. The CDR3 DNA sequence: TGTGCCAGCTCGCCCCAGCGGGAGACCCAGTACTTC.

This chain uses TRBV9 with TRBJ1-4; D is uncertain. The CDR3 consists of 14 residues. The germline CDR1 and CDR2 sequences are SGDLS and YYNGEE. V was shortened by 4 bases and J by 8 bases, with 15 bases between the two germline ends. CDR3 region: CASSPGNVGEKLFF. The CDR3 nucleotides are TGTGCCAGCAGCCCTGGGAATGTCGGGGAAAAACTGTTTTTT.

The rearrangement joins TRBV2 to TRBJ1-3; D is possibly TRBD1 (5 bases). Germline V gene lookup returns CDR1 SNHLY and CDR2 FYNNEI. The CDR3 consists of 16 residues. V dropped 2 bases and J dropped 4 bases, with 15 bases sitting between them. The CDR3 nucleotides are TGTGCCAGCAGTGAAAGCAGGGAGCTTTCAGGAAACACCATATATTTT. Its translation: CASSESRELSGNTIYF.

The rearrangement joins TRBV19 to TRBJ2-3; the D gene is possibly TRBD1 (6 bases). The CDR3 loop spans 13 amino acids. CDR1 is LNHDA, CDR2 SQIVND, per germline (reference sequence). Trimming removed 4 bases from V and 2 bases from J, with 7 bases in between. CDR3 sequence reads: CASSNRDTDTQYF. DNA of the CDR3: TGTGCCAGTAGTAACAGGGACACAGATACGCAGTATTTT.

The genes are TRBV11-3 and TRBJ1-2, with TRBD1 matching 9 bases. This CDR3 region has 15 residues. Germline assignment: CDR1 SGHNT and CDR2 YENEEA. V was pared by 5 bases and J by 7 bases, with 11 bases of the junction left unmatched. The CDR3 sequence is CASSPGTGISGGYTF. DNA for the CDR3: TGTGCCAGCAGCCCCGGGACAGGGATAAGCGGTGGCTACACCTTC.

The CDR3 reads CASSVVGGTYGEDTQYF. The CDR3 nucleotides read TGTGCCAGCAGCGTAGTAGGGGGCACATACGGTGAAGATACGCAGTATTTT. The rearrangement joins TRBV9 to TRBJ2-3; TRBD1 matches at 7 bases. The V gene end was trimmed by 0 bases and the J gene end by 5 bases; junction bases not matched to a gene: 12. The germline gives CDR1 SGDLS, CDR2 YYNGEE. CDR3 size: 17 residues.

The CDR3 DNA reads as TGTGCCAGCAGTTTAGCAGGGGAAGGAAACACCATATATTTT. It specifies CASSLAGEGNTIYF. The V and J genes are TRBV27 and TRBJ1-3; the D gene is possibly TRBD1 (6 bases). The ends were cut back, 2 bases at V and 4 bases at J, with 9 bases in the middle. This CDR3 comprises 14 residues. Germline V gene data show CDR1 as MNHEY and CDR2 as SMNVEV (reference sequence).

This rearrangement joins TRBV4-2 to TRBJ2-7, with TRBD2 identical over 7 bases. Germline loops: CDR1 LGHNA, CDR2 YNFKEQ. J gave up 3 bases and V 3 bases, and 2 bases lay outside the gene matches. The CDR3 loop spans 13 amino acids. The CDR3: CASSQGLFYEQYF. CDR3 DNA: TGTGCCAGCAGCCAGGGACTATTCTACGAGCAGTACTTC.

This rearrangement joins TRBV11-3 to TRBJ2-7, with D perhaps being TRBD1 or TRBD2 (5 bases each). Germline V CDR1 and CDR2: SGHNT, YENEEA. This CDR3 contains 13 residues. V was cut by 6 bases and J by 6 bases, with 15 bases left in between. The CDR3 region has the DNA TGTGCCAGCAGTAAAGGACCGAGGGGCGAGCAGTACTTC. Its translation is CASSKGPRGEQYF.

The chain links TRBV7-2 to TRBJ1-5, with a possible D match to TRBD1 (5 bases). Germline CDR1 and CDR2: SGHTA and FQGNSA. V was pared by 5 bases and J by 2 bases, with 10 bases between. This CDR3 contains 14 residues. CDR3 region: CASSRGTRNQPQHF. CDR3 DNA sequence: TGTGCCAGCAGCCGCGGGACCCGCAATCAGCCCCAGCATTTT.

The chain has TRBV6-5 and TRBJ2-7, with TRBD1 matching over 7 bases. CDR3 length: 14 residues. Germline CDR1 and CDR2: MNHEY and SVGAGI. Trimming removed 5 bases from V and 3 bases from J; junction bases left unmatched: 7. The CDR3 spells CASSKTGTNYEQYF. In DNA form, the CDR3 reads TGTGCCAGCAGTAAGACAGGGACCAACTACGAGCAGTACTTC.

The table lists this clone with a few counts. This chain uses TRBV7-2 with TRBJ2-5, with 9 bases aligning to TRBD2. Germline CDR1 is SGHTA and CDR2 is FQGNSA. Trimming cost V 6 bases and J 5 bases; bases outside gene matches: 4. The CDR3 covers 13 residues. The CDR3 region has the DNA TGTGCCAGCAGTGCGGGGGGGCCGGAGACCCAGTACTTC. This codes for CASSAGGPETQYF.